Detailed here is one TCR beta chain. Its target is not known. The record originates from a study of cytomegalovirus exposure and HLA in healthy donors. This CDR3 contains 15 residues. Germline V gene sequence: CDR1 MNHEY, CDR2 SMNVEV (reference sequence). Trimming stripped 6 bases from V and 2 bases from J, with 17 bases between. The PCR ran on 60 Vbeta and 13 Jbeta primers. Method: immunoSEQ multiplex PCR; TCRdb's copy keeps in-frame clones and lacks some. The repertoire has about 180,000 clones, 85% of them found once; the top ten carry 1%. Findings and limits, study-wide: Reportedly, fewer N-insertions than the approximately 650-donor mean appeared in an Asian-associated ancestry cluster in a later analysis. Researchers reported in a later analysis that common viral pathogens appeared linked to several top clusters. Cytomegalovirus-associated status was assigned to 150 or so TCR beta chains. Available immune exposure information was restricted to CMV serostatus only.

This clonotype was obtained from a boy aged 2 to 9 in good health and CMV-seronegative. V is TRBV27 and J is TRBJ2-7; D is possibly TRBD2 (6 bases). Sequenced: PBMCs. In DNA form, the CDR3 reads TGTGCCAGCAGACTTACTACCGGGAGCCCCTACGAGCAGTACTTC. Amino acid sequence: CASRLTTGSPYEQYF.